Below, one T cell receptor (beta chain) is given with its context. What it binds is not known. This entry is derived from a study of cytomegalovirus exposure and HLA in healthy donors. Background on the study: An early release of data contained about 85 million unique TCRs, which came from HLA-typed donors.

The PCR used 60 Vbeta and 13 Jbeta primers. The repertoire was sequenced with immunoSEQ multiplex PCR; TCRdb's copy has only in-frame clones and lacks some. The sample consists of fewer than 250,000 clones, 65% to 75% of them appearing once. Study-wide results and limits: HLA alleles showed associations with 15,000 to 20,000 TCR beta sequences in a later analysis, at a 0.05 false discovery rate. One variant, a missense change in DCLRE1C, was linked in a later analysis to TCR beta V- and J-gene trimming. Many donors shared some public TCRs, even though most TCR sequences were rare.

Germline assignment: CDR1 LNHDA and CDR2 SQIVND (reference sequence). The CDR3 sequence is 14 residues long. V gave up 4 bases and J gave up 1 base, with 10 bases separating them. This sequence was found in a woman aged 25 to 45 in good health and CMV-seronegative. This chain joins TRBV19 and TRBJ1-1; D is perhaps TRBD1 (6 bases). The sequencing input was PBMCs. The CDR3 loop is CASSTLQGNTEAFF. CDR3 sequence (DNA): TGTGCCAGTAGTACGTTACAGGGGAACACTGAAGCTTTCTTT.